Listed below are T cell receptor beta chains from one sample, sequenced in a study of T cell changes during pregnancy in multiple sclerosis. The assay was immunoSEQ multiplex PCR, and TCRdb's table has in-frame clones only and misses some. The sample has tens of thousands of clones, more than 80% seen once. The sequences come from CD8+ T cells from peripheral blood mononuclear cells, collected in the first trimester of pregnancy. These TCRs come from a female donor in good health, enrolled as a control in a pregnancy study. The CDR3 runs from the conserved cysteine through the conserved F or W. A D gene is named only where the DNA matches it firmly. Rows may omit the clone size; those that give it use once, few, many or a size class.

j_call v_call cdr3_length d_call clone_size cdr3_nt cdr3_aa
TRBJ1-5 TRBV10-3 15 TRBD1 - TGTGCCATCAGTGGGGACAGGGGGGGTGTTCAGCCCCAGCATTTT CAISGDRGGVQPQHF
TRBJ2-3 TRBV4-3 16 TRBD2 - TGCGCCAGCAGCCCCACCCTAGCGGGGGGGCCCGATACGCAGTATTTT CASSPTLAGGPDTQYF
TRBJ1-3 TRBV19 18 TRBD1 - TGTGCCAGTAGTATAACTAATTTGACAGGGCTCTCTGGAAACACCATATATTTT CASSITNLTGLSGNTIYF
TRBJ1-5 TRBV7-9 14 TRBD1 - TGTGCCAGCAGCCGGGGACAGATCAATCAGCCCCAGCATTTT CASSRGQINQPQHF
TRBJ1-1 TRBV11-2 14 - - TGTGCCAGCAGCTTAGAGCAAGGACAGCTTGAAGCTTTCTTT CASSLEQGQLEAFF
TRBJ1-3 TRBV13 13 - once TGTGCCAGCAGCTCGGGTTCTGGAAACACCATATATTTT CASSSGSGNTIYF
TRBJ2-1 TRBV9 15 TRBD2 - TGTGCCAGCAGCGCGACTAGCGGGGGGGCCGGTGAGCAGTTCTTC CASSATSGGAGEQFF
TRBJ2-7 TRBV6-1 14 - - TGTGCCAGCAGTGGAAGGGGGAGCTCCTACGAGCAGTACTTC CASSGRGSSYEQYF
TRBJ2-4 TRBV6-6 14 - - TGTGCCAGCAGTTACACAGGAGCCAAAAACATTCAGTACTTC CASSYTGAKNIQYF
TRBJ2-7 TRBV4-1 15 TRBD1 - TGCGCCAGCAGCCAAGCGGGACAGGGGTCCTACGAGCAGTACTTC CASSQAGQGSYEQYF
TRBJ1-1 TRBV4-3 15 TRBD1 once TGCGCCAGCAGCCATGGACAGGGGTCGAACACTGAAGCTTTCTTT CASSHGQGSNTEAFF
TRBJ2-1 TRBV2 14 - - TGTGCCAGTCGATTTGCAGGGGCCTACAATGAGCAGTTCTTC CASRFAGAYNEQFF
TRBJ2-2 TRBV7-2 14 TRBD1 - TGTGCCAGCAGGAGGACAGGGGGAACCGGGGAGCTGTTTTTT CASRRTGGTGELFF
TRBJ1-5 TRBV5-1 14 - once TGCGCCAGCAGCCGAACGGCAGGGGATCAGCCCCAGCATTTT CASSRTAGDQPQHF
TRBJ1-1 TRBV2 13 - - TGTGCCAGCACCCAGGGGATAAACACTGAAGCTTTCTTT CASTQGINTEAFF
TRBJ1-2 TRBV7-9 12 TRBD1 - TGTGCCAGCGACGACAGGGGTTATGGCTACACCTTC CASDDRGYGYTF
TRBJ2-7 TRBV11-2 16 - - TGTGCCAGCAGCTTAGCCCCGGGAGGGGGCCTGCGGGAGCAGTACTTC CASSLAPGGGLREQYF
TRBJ1-1 TRBV11-2 13 - - TGTGCCAGCAGCTTAGGGCTGAACACTGAAGCTTTCTTT CASSLGLNTEAFF
TRBJ1-1 TRBV9 15 - - TGTGCCAGCAGCGTAGGTCGCAGGCCGAACACTGAAGCTTTCTTT CASSVGRRPNTEAFF
TRBJ1-1 TRBV10-3 13 - once TGTGCCATCGGGAGGGGCAGCACCACTGAAGCTTTCTTT CAIGRGSTTEAFF
TRBJ1-2 TRBV5-4 15 TRBD1 - TGTGCCAGCAGCCCTCTGACAGGGACTAACTATGGCTACACCTTC CASSPLTGTNYGYTF
TRBJ1-6 TRBV4-1 19 TRBD1 - TGCGCCAGCAGCCAATTCACCCCGGGACAGCGCTACTATAATTCACCCCTCCACTTT CASSQFTPGQRYYNSPLHF
TRBJ2-7 TRBV28 14 TRBD2 - TGTGCCAGCAGTCCTAGCGGGGGCCCCTACGAGCAGTACTTC CASSPSGGPYEQYF
TRBJ2-1 TRBV4-1 15 - - TGCGCCAGCAGCCCCCCAGGGAAACCGTACAATGAGCAGTTCTTC CASSPPGKPYNEQFF
TRBJ2-7 TRBV27 15 TRBD2 - TGTGCCAGCAGTACCCGACTAGCGGGGTTATACGAGCAGTACTTC CASSTRLAGLYEQYF
TRBJ2-7 TRBV6-1 18 TRBD2 - TGTGCCAGCAGTGAAGCGACGGGGGGGTCATTGGGGACCTACGAGCAGTACTTC CASSEATGGSLGTYEQYF
TRBJ1-1 TRBV7-2 15 - - TGTGCCAGCAGCTTGTGGGGCACGCTGAACACTGAAGCTTTCTTT CASSLWGTLNTEAFF
TRBJ1-2 TRBV4-2 14 - once TGTGCCAGCAGCCAAAGCCAGGGGTACTATGGCTACACCTTC CASSQSQGYYGYTF
TRBJ2-3 TRBV9 17 - - TGTGCCAGCAGCGTAGGGACTACCCTGGGACCGAGGGATACGCAGTATTTT CASSVGTTLGPRDTQYF
TRBJ2-1 TRBV6-5 16 TRBD1 once TGTGCCAGCAGTTTCTTGAAGGTCAAGGGGGCGAATGAGCAGTTCTTC CASSFLKVKGANEQFF
TRBJ2-5 TRBV4-2 15 TRBD1 few TGTGCCAGCAGCCAGAGAACAGGGGACCAAGAGACCCAGTACTTC CASSQRTGDQETQYF
TRBJ1-5 TRBV6-5 14 - few TGTGCCAGCAGTTATCGAGAGGTTGGTCAGCCCCAGCATTTT CASSYREVGQPQHF
TRBJ2-7 TRBV30 12 - - TGTGCCTGGAGTTCGGACAGCTACGAGCAGTACTTC CAWSSDSYEQYF